This T cell receptor (beta chain) was recovered during a study of graft-versus-host responses after intestinal transplantation. Study summary: The study gave all recipients anti-thymocyte globulin induction, then tacrolimus and steroids for approximately three years.

Comments on this clone: The antigen is unknown.

The assay was immunoSEQ multiplex PCR, and TCRdb's table has in-frame clones only and misses some. The data show 81,000 or so clones, approximately 92% seen once. Sequencing was performed on unstimulated CD8+ T cells sorted from spleen or lymph node cells, taken before transplant. This receptor was taken from a human donor who was the organ donor for an intestinal transplant.

CDR3 residues: CASSPRTSGTDEQFF. CDR3 coding DNA: TGTGCCAGCAGCCCCCGGACTAGCGGGACCGATGAGCAGTTCTTC. The rearrangement joins TRBV11-2 to TRBJ2-1, with TRBD2 identical over 12 bases. The CDR3 is made up of 15 amino acids. Losses at the gene ends were 5 bases for V and 8 bases for J; bases not matched to a gene: 7. Germline CDR1 and CDR2: SGHAT and FQNNGV.